This is a list of T cell receptor beta chains from one sample in a study of CD8 T cells in ankylosing spondylitis. TCRdb processed the 5' RACE reads anew with MiXCR; each CDR3 protein has one entry. Among about 280,000 distinct CDR3 sequences, around 19% were seen once, and the ten largest hold roughly 7.3%. Sequencing was done on a sample of blood, either unsorted or a sorted T cell fraction (not recorded which). Receptor source: a male donor with ankylosing spondylitis or in good health (not recorded which). CDR3s include the opening cysteine and the closing phenylalanine or tryptophan. D genes are given only for firm matches. Not all rows give a size; the values are once, few, many and, for expanded clones, a class.

clone_size	j_call	d_call	v_call	cdr3_nt	cdr3_aa
many	TRBJ1-6	TRBD1	TRBV20-1	TGCAGTGCAGAAAGAGAGGGACAGTCTAATTCACCCCTCCACTTT	CSAEREGQSNSPLHF
-	TRBJ2-1	TRBD2	TRBV12-3/TRBV12-4	TGTGCCAGCAGTTTAAGGTCTAGCGGGAGGGGGCAGCAGTTCTTC	CASSLRSSGRGQQFF
few	TRBJ2-1	TRBD2	TRBV7-2	TGTGCCAGCAGCTTAGGTCGTAGCGGGGTCCTCAATGAGCAGTTCTTC	CASSLGRSGVLNEQFF
few	TRBJ2-1	TRBD2	TRBV20-1	TGCAGTGCGTTCCCGGGACTAGCGGTTATAGAGCAGTTCTTC	CSAFPGLAVIEQFF
few	TRBJ1-1	-	TRBV5-1	TGCGCCAGCAGCCTCAGGGATACGAACACTGAAGCTTTCTTT	CASSLRDTNTEAFF
-	TRBJ2-1	TRBD2	TRBV20-1	TGCAGTGCTAGAGCCACTAGCGGGACCTACAATGAGCAGTTCTTC	CSARATSGTYNEQFF
-	TRBJ1-1	-	TRBV12-3/TRBV12-4	TGTGCCACCGACGCCCGCGGGTACACTGAAACTTTCTTT	CATDARGYTETFF
few	TRBJ1-2	TRBD1	TRBV14	TGTGCCAGCAGCAAGGACAGGAGCACAATCTATGGCTACACCTTC	CASSKDRSTIYGYTF
-	TRBJ1-1	-	TRBV27	TGTGCCAGCGGCTCGGTGAACACTGAAGCTTTCTTT	CASGSVNTEAFF
many	TRBJ2-2	-	TRBV20-1	TGCAGTGCTAACCTCCCGGGACCAGCAGGGAACACCGGGGAGCTGTTTTTT	CSANLPGPAGNTGELFF
many	TRBJ2-3	TRBD2	TRBV24-1	TGTGCCACGGGACTAGCGGGGTCGCCGGCAGATACGCAGTATTTT	CATGLAGSPADTQYF
many	TRBJ2-2	-	TRBV9	TGTGCCAGCGTCAGCACTAAACTAGCTAGCCCTTCGGGCGGGGAGCTGTTTTTT	CASVSTKLASPSGGELFF
-	TRBJ1-3	-	TRBV7-2	TGTGCCAGCAGCCCAGGGGCCTTCTCTGGAAACACCATATATTTT	CASSPGAFSGNTIYF
many	TRBJ2-5	-	TRBV12-3/TRBV12-4	TGTGCCAGCAGAGAGGGAATCAGGGAGACCCAGTACTTC	CASREGIRETQYF
few	TRBJ1-6	-	TRBV9	TGTGCCAGCAGCCCAGCTCCGACAGCGAGCTCCTATAATTCACCCCTCCACTTT	CASSPAPTASSYNSPLHF
-	TRBJ2-1	-	TRBV6-2/TRBV6-3	TGTGCCAGCAGTTCCCAGGTGGATGAGCAGTTCTTC	CASSSQVDEQFF
few	TRBJ1-1	-	TRBV7-3	TGTGCCAGTACAGCTGGGGGTTCCGTCACTGAAGCTTTCTTT	CASTAGGSVTEAFF
-	TRBJ2-1	TRBD1	TRBV20-1	TGCAGTGCTACTAGTCCGGGACAGGGCTCCTACAATGAGCAGTTCTTC	CSATSPGQGSYNEQFF
-	TRBJ2-1	TRBD2	TRBV5-1	TGCGCCAGCAGCTTGGGGACTAGCGCTTACAATGAGCAGTTCTTC	CASSLGTSAYNEQFF
-	TRBJ1-5	-	TRBV7-6	TGTGCCAGCAGCTTAGTTTCGGGGGTCAATCAGCCCCAGCATTTT	CASSLVSGVNQPQHF
-	TRBJ2-4	-	TRBV15	TGTGCCACCAGTCCCCGGGGCGGAGAGGCCAAAAACATTCAGTACTTC	CATSPRGGEAKNIQYF
few	TRBJ2-3	-	TRBV12-3/TRBV12-4	TGTGCCAGCAGTTCCATACAGGGTTTGGCAGATACGCAGTATTTT	CASSSIQGLADTQYF
-	TRBJ2-1	TRBD2	TRBV5-6	TGTGCCAGCAGTTCCGGACTAGGGGCCAATGAGCAGTTCTTC	CASSSGLGANEQFF
many	TRBJ2-3	-	TRBV20-1	TGCAGTGCCGTTACAGATACGCAGTATTTT	CSAVTDTQYF
few	TRBJ1-3	-	TRBV3-1	TGTGCCAGCAGGTCTGGAAACACCATATATTTT	CASRSGNTIYF
few	TRBJ2-3	-	TRBV5-1	TGCGCCAGCAGCTTGGTAGGGTCGGTTGCAGATACGCAGTATTTT	CASSLVGSVADTQYF
-	TRBJ2-2	TRBD1	TRBV20-1	TGCAGTGCTCGTAGGACAGGGCGTTCAGTGACCGGGGAGCTGTTTTTT	CSARRTGRSVTGELFF
-	TRBJ1-1	-	TRBV12-3/TRBV12-4	TGTGCCAGCAGTTTCCCCCTCGGGAACACTGAAGCTTTCTTT	CASSFPLGNTEAFF
few	TRBJ1-5	-	TRBV12-3/TRBV12-4	TGTGCCAGCACCCAAGAGACGCGTCAGCCCCAGCATTTT	CASTQETRQPQHF
many	TRBJ2-1	-	TRBV5-1	TGCGCCAGCAGCTTGAGGCGGGTGGCCTACAATGAGCAGTTCTTC	CASSLRRVAYNEQFF
-	TRBJ2-3	-	TRBV9	TGTGCCAGCAGCTCCTCCCCCATAGGGGACTCTAGCACAGATACGCAGTATTTT	CASSSSPIGDSSTDTQYF
-	TRBJ1-4	-	TRBV5-1	TGCGCCAGCAGCTTGATGGAAAGTAATGAAAAACTGTTTTTT	CASSLMESNEKLFF
-	TRBJ1-6	-	TRBV20-1	TGCAGTGCTAGAGAACTACAGCAAGGTTGGGGAAATTCACCCCTCCACTTT	CSARELQQGWGNSPLHF
-	TRBJ2-5	-	TRBV7-3	TGTGCCAGCAGCCGCCGGGTTGGAGAGACCCAGTACTTC	CASSRRVGETQYF
-	TRBJ2-3	-	TRBV6-4	TGTGCCAGCTCCCCCGGACCCAGAGATACGCAGTATTTT	CASSPGPRDTQYF
-	TRBJ2-2	TRBD2	TRBV7-8	TGTGCCAGCACCCAGCGGGAGGTCTCCGGGGAGCTGTTTTTT	CASTQREVSGELFF
-	TRBJ2-3	-	TRBV29-1	TGCAGCGTTGGGCGGGGCGAAAGCACAGATACGCAGTATTTT	CSVGRGESTDTQYF
once	TRBJ1-4	TRBD1	TRBV5-8	TGTGCCAGCAGCCCCGGGACAGGGTATGAAAAACTGTTTTTT	CASSPGTGYEKLFF
-	TRBJ2-3	TRBD2	TRBV19	TGTGCCAGTAGTATTTTTTACAGCGGGGACACAGATACGCAGTATTTT	CASSIFYSGDTDTQYF
-	TRBJ2-1	TRBD2	TRBV30	TGTGCCTGGAGTGGCGGGAGTAGAGGGCATGAGCAGTTCTTC	CAWSGGSRGHEQFF
few	TRBJ2-1	TRBD2	TRBV2	TGTGCCAGCAGTCCTACTAGCGGGGGTGGCAATGAGCAGTTCTTC	CASSPTSGGGNEQFF
-	TRBJ1-5	-	TRBV2	TGTGCCAGCAGTGAAGCGGCGCGGGATCAGCCCCAGCATTTT	CASSEAARDQPQHF
-	TRBJ2-1	-	TRBV5-1	TGCGCCAGCAGCTTGGGCCAAGCAGCTGGGGAGCAGTTCTTC	CASSLGQAAGEQFF
few	TRBJ2-3	TRBD2	TRBV10-3	TGTGCCATCATAGCGGGGGAGGGCACAGATACGCAGTATTTT	CAIIAGEGTDTQYF
-	TRBJ2-1	-	TRBV20-1	TGCAGTGCTAGTCGAGTGGTACAGGGTGGATCCGAGTTCTTC	CSASRVVQGGSEFF
-	TRBJ2-1	TRBD2	TRBV9	TGTGCCAGCAGCGTAGGGGTAGCGGGCTTGTACAATGAGCAGTTCTTC	CASSVGVAGLYNEQFF
many	TRBJ2-1	-	TRBV20-1	TGCAGTGCTAGAGGCCACAATGAGCAGTTCTTC	CSARGHNEQFF
few	TRBJ1-2	-	TRBV27	TGTGCCAGCAGTCCAGACCCGCAGATGAATTTTGGCTATGGCTACACCTTC	CASSPDPQMNFGYGYTF
-	TRBJ2-1	-	TRBV4-1	TGCGCCAGCAGCCAAGAGTTGACTACCCACAATGTGCAGTTCTTC	CASSQELTTHNVQFF
many	TRBJ1-5	-	TRBV2	TGTGCCAGCAGTGATGCGGGAGGGGGTCAGCCCCAGCATTTT	CASSDAGGGQPQHF
-	TRBJ2-1	-	TRBV5-5	TGTGCCAGCAGCTTGACGGTAGCGGTCAATGAGCAGTTCTTC	CASSLTVAVNEQFF
few	TRBJ1-1	-	TRBV5-1	TGCGCCAGCAGCTGGAGGACGGCGAACACTGAAGCTTTCTTT	CASSWRTANTEAFF
-	TRBJ1-1	-	TRBV29-1	TGCAGCGTCAGGATCATGGCTGGGGACACTGAAGCTTTCTTT	CSVRIMAGDTEAFF
few	TRBJ2-1	-	TRBV4-1	TGCGCCAGCAGCCAAGAGCGGGCAGGCTCCTTGTGGGAGCATACCTACAATGAGCAGTTCTTC	CASSQERAGSLWEHTYNEQFF